These 30 T cell receptor beta chains share one sample of origin, sequenced in a study of early T cells in non-severe SARS-CoV-2 infection. TCRdb ran MiXCR on the 5' RACE reads and lists one entry per CDR3 protein. This table holds about 35,000 distinct CDR3 sequences, under 7% found once. The source material was whole blood. Source of these receptors: an adult who was a healthcare worker with PCR-confirmed SARS-CoV-2 infection or an uninfected control (not recorded which).

This clonotype was counted many times. J is TRBJ2-5 and V is TRBV12-3 or TRBV12-4; D is perhaps TRBD2 (6 bases). CDR3 size: 13 residues. V was clipped by 0 bases and J by 4 bases, with 6 bases between them. The CDR3 bases are TGTGCCAGCAGTTTAGCGGGGGGAGAGACCCAGTACTTC. The encoded protein is CASSLAGGETQYF.

This clonotype was picked up many times. CDR3 amino acids: CASSFSGRASVSTDTQYF. CDR3 DNA: TGTGCCAGCAGCTTTAGCGGGAGGGCCAGCGTGAGCACAGATACGCAGTATTTT. The rearrangement links TRBV7-2 to TRBJ2-3, with 11 bases lining up with TRBD2. The CDR3 has 18 residues. V shed 3 bases, J shed 0 bases, and the junction held 8 bases outside the gene matches. Germline lookup yields CDR1 SGHTA and CDR2 FQGNSA. The variable domain in full, with the rest retrieved from reference TRBV7-2 and TRBJ2-3, is GAGVSQSPSNKVTEKGKDVELRCDPISGHTALYWYRQSLGQGLEFLIYFQGNSAPDKSGLPSDRFSAERTGGSVSTLTIQRTQQEDSAVYLCASSFSGRASVSTDTQYFGPGTRLTVL.

This chain links TRBV4-1 with TRBJ2-5; 8 bases match TRBD2. CDR3 size: 16 residues. V lost 1 base to trimming and J lost 2 bases; unmatched junction nucleotides: 6. In germline, CDR1 is MGHRA, CDR2 YSYEKL. This CDR3 is CASSQGSGSRQETQYF. In DNA, the CDR3 is TGCGCCAGCAGCCAAGGGAGCGGGAGCAGGCAAGAGACCCAGTACTTC.

In this sample, this clonotype turned up many times. The genes are TRBV19 and TRBJ2-7, with D uncertain. CDR3 length: 9 amino acids. With 7 bases removed from V and 3 bases from J, the gap between germline ends came to 1 base. CDR1 is LNHDA and CDR2 is SQIVND in the germline V gene (reference sequence). This CDR3 reads CASNYEQYF. The CDR3 coding sequence is TGTGCCAGTAACTACGAGCAGTACTTC.

The J gene is TRBJ2-1, the V gene TRBV7-8, with D perhaps matching TRBD2 (6 bases). The germline CDR1 and CDR2 sequences are SGHVS and FQNEAQ. CDR3 size: 16 residues. Trimming stripped 5 bases from V and 3 bases from J, with 17 bases between. The CDR3 DNA sequence: TGTGCCAGCAGCCCTATGAGGGGCGGGGTCTACAATGAGCAGTTCTTC. It codes for CASSPMRGGVYNEQFF.

The gene calls are TRBV11-2 and TRBJ1-6; 7 bases map to TRBD1. V was pared by 7 bases and J by 3 bases, with 3 bases of the junction left unmatched. Germline lookup yields CDR1 SGHAT and CDR2 FQNNGV. The CDR3 length is 14 residues. CDR3 loop: CASNRDSYNSPLHF. CDR3 nucleotides: TGTGCCAGCAACCGGGACAGCTATAATTCACCCCTCCACTTT.

The rearrangement links TRBV7-3 to TRBJ1-5; D is ambiguous. Germline-derived CDR1 and CDR2 are SGHTA and FQGTGA. The ends were cut back, 2 bases at V and 6 bases at J, with 8 bases in the middle. There are 13 residues in the CDR3. The CDR3 spells CASSLERAQPQHF. The CDR3 region has the DNA TGTGCCAGCAGCTTAGAAAGAGCTCAGCCCCAGCATTTT.

The gene calls are TRBV12-3 or TRBV12-4 and TRBJ2-2; 11 bases line up with TRBD2. The CDR3 extends over 18 amino acids. V dropped 5 bases and J dropped 2; count of bases not matched to a gene: 10. The CDR3, as DNA: TGTGCCAGCAGTCGACACTCCGGGACTAGCGGTAACACCGGGGAGCTGTTTTTT. Its protein product is CASSRHSGTSGNTGELFF.

This clonotype has just a few counts. The chain couples TRBV20-1 to TRBJ2-7; D is uncertain. The CDR3 sequence is 12 residues long. CDR1 and CDR2 from the germline V gene are DFQATT and SNEGSKA (reference sequence). V lost 7 bases and J lost 6, with 16 bases in between. Here the CDR3 reads CSVGSPVSEQYF. The DNA for the CDR3 is TGCAGTGTGGGCAGTCCTGTTAGCGAGCAGTACTTC.

This clonotype appeared many times. This sequence joins TRBV7-8 and TRBJ2-2; D remains ambiguous. Germline CDR1 is SGHVS and CDR2 is FQNEAQ. Trimming cost V 5 bases and J 5 bases, with 6 bases left between them. The CDR3 consists of 12 residues. Here the CDR3 reads CASSHRTGELFF. CDR3 DNA sequence: TGTGCCAGCAGCCACCGAACCGGGGAGCTGTTTTTT.

In this sample, this clonotype turned up many times. The chain is built from TRBV20-1 and TRBJ1-5, with unresolved D. This CDR3 has 13 amino acids. With 1 base removed from V and 5 bases from J, the gap between germline ends came to 9 bases. The germline CDR1 and CDR2 sequences are DFQATT and SNEGSKA (reference sequence). The CDR3 loop reads CSARGLQDQPQHF. DNA for the CDR3: TGCAGTGCTAGAGGACTTCAAGATCAGCCCCAGCATTTT.

A remark on this clonotype: The germline gene is not matched at one end of the junction; a read error may be the cause. The chain joins TRBV30 to TRBJ2-7, with D perhaps assigned TRBD1 or TRBD2 (6 bases each). The CDR3 spans 15 residues. Germline V gene lookup returns CDR1 GTSNPN and CDR2 SVGIG (reference sequence). The CDR3, as DNA: TGTGCCCGGAGTGGGGGGCGAGGAACAGCCTACGAGCAGTACTTC. It is translated as CARSGGRGTAYEQYF.

This clonotype was counted ten times or more. This chain uses TRBV4-1 with TRBJ1-3; D is uncertain. The CDR3 covers 14 residues. The V end was cut by 6 bases, the J end by 3 bases, with 12 bases between. The germline V gene encodes CDR1 MGHRA and CDR2 YSYEKL. This CDR3 is CASSTGVIGNTIYF. Written as DNA, the CDR3 is TGCGCCAGCAGTACCGGAGTCATTGGAAACACCATATATTTT.

This clonotype came up many times. The V and J genes are TRBV11-2 and TRBJ2-5; 7 nucleotides match TRBD1. V dropped 2 bases and J dropped 2; count of bases not matched to a gene: 8. CDR3 size: 16 residues. Germline V gene lookup returns CDR1 SGHAT and CDR2 FQNNGV. CDR3 loop: CASSLLTGQTQETQYF. The CDR3 DNA follows: TGTGCCAGCAGCTTATTAACGGGACAGACACAAGAGACCCAGTACTTC. The full variable domain, with the rest looked up from reference TRBV11-2 and TRBJ2-5, is EAGVAQSPRYKIIEKRQSVAFWCNPISGHATLYWYQQILGQGPKLLIQFQNNGVVDDSQLPKDRFSAERLKGVDSTLKIQPAKLEDSAVYLCASSLLTGQTQETQYFGPGTRLLVL.

This clonotype was counted at least ten times. The gene calls are TRBV6-5 and TRBJ2-3; D is uncertain. From germline, CDR1 is MNHEY and CDR2 SVGAGI. The CDR3 is 13 amino acids. The V end was cut by 7 bases, the J end by 3 bases, with 11 bases between. The CDR3 DNA reads TGTGCCAGCACCAAGTCCGCAACAGATACGCAGTATTTT. It encodes CASTKSATDTQYF.

This clonotype showed up many times. The rearrangement uses TRBV7-3 and TRBJ2-5; D tentatively reads TRBD1 or TRBD2 (5 bases each). The germline V and J ends were trimmed by 4 bases and 5 bases, with 14 bases remaining between them. The CDR3 length is 14 residues. Germline-derived CDR1 and CDR2 are SGHTA and FQGTGA. The CDR3 loop is CASSSGGVGETQYF. The CDR3 DNA follows: TGTGCCAGCAGCTCTGGGGGAGTTGGGGAGACCCAGTACTTC.

The chain links TRBV6-6 to TRBJ2-7; maybe TRBD1 (6 bases). The CDR3 covers 15 residues. Trimming shortened V by 4 bases and J by 2 bases, and 15 bases separated the two germline ends. Germline V CDR1 and CDR2: MNHNY, SVGAGI (reference sequence). The CDR3 DNA follows: TGTGCCAGCAGTTGGGGGCTCGGGCAAACCTACGAGCAGTACTTC. It specifies CASSWGLGQTYEQYF.

The V and J genes are TRBV11-2 and TRBJ2-3; 11 bases match TRBD2. The germline CDR1 and CDR2 sequences are SGHAT and FQNNGV. V lost 2 bases to trimming and J lost 4 bases; unmatched junction nucleotides: 2. CDR3 size: 15 residues. CDR3 in amino acids: CASSLRLAGPDTQYF. CDR3 nucleotides: TGTGCCAGCAGCTTACGACTAGCGGGACCAGATACGCAGTATTTT. Together with reference TRBV11-2 and TRBJ2-3, the CDR3 gives the full variable domain: EAGVAQSPRYKIIEKRQSVAFWCNPISGHATLYWYQQILGQGPKLLIQFQNNGVVDDSQLPKDRFSAERLKGVDSTLKIQPAKLEDSAVYLCASSLRLAGPDTQYFGPGTRLTVL.

This chain uses TRBV6-5 with TRBJ1-2, with D possibly matching TRBD1 (6 bases). This CDR3 is built from 16 residues. Trimming took 0 bases from V and 8 from J, leaving 19 bases between them. Per germline, CDR1 MNHEY and CDR2 SVGAGI. The CDR3 protein is CASSYSPRTAQGGYTF. The CDR3 coding sequence is TGTGCCAGCAGTTACTCTCCCCGGACAGCTCAGGGGGGCTACACCTTC.

This clonotype was picked up many times. The V gene is TRBV28, the J gene TRBJ2-7; D perhaps matches TRBD1 (5 bases). The CDR3 runs 12 residues. CDR1 and CDR2 (germline): MDHEN, SYDVKM. V lost 2 bases and J 7 bases, leaving 9 bases between the germline ends. This chain's CDR3 is CASSLQGREQYF. The CDR3 nucleotides are TGTGCCAGCAGTTTACAGGGTAGAGAGCAGTACTTC.

In this sample, this clonotype turned up many times. The chain joins TRBV13 to TRBJ2-5; 7 nucleotides match TRBD2. Germline assignment: CDR1 PRHDT and CDR2 FYEKMQ (reference sequence). Trimming took 5 bases from V and 5 from J; bases not matched to a gene: 11. CDR3 size: 15 residues. The CDR3 region is CASSHTAGSLETQYF. The CDR3, as DNA: TGTGCCAGCAGCCACACAGCGGGATCCTTGGAGACCCAGTACTTC.

The chain has TRBV6-5 and TRBJ2-3, with 9 bases matching TRBD1. Looked up from germline, CDR1 is MNHEY and CDR2 is SVGAGI. Trimming at V came to 5 bases and at J to 5 bases, leaving 8 bases not matched to a gene. This CDR3 region has 15 residues. CDR3 DNA sequence: TGTGCCAGCAGTCGGACAGGGGCGAAGGGAGATACGCAGTATTTT. It translates to CASSRTGAKGDTQYF.

This clonotype was counted at least ten times. This rearrangement joins TRBV12-3 or TRBV12-4 to TRBJ1-2, with 8 bases aligning to TRBD1. The CDR3 totals 13 residues. The V gene end was trimmed by 6 bases and the J gene end by 8 bases; junction bases not matched to a gene: 8. The CDR3 DNA is TGTGCCAGCAGCCCGACAGGGGTTGGAGGCTACACCTTC. Amino acids: CASSPTGVGGYTF.

This clonotype came up a few times. This chain links TRBV6-2 or TRBV6-3 with TRBJ2-1; D not certain. The CDR3 has 12 amino acids. The V gene lost 0 bases and the J gene lost 7 bases, with 4 bases spanning the gap. CDR1 MNHEY and CDR2 SVGEGT come from the germline V gene. DNA for the CDR3: TGTGCCAGCAGTTACTCTCCGAATGAGCAGTTCTTC. Translating it yields CASSYSPNEQFF.

The chain links TRBV28 to TRBJ2-5, with TRBD2 matching 9 bases. Germline V lookup: CDR1 MDHEN, CDR2 SYDVKM. The CDR3 runs to 17 residues. V lost 2 bases to trimming and J lost 6 bases; unmatched junction nucleotides: 13. CDR3 residues: CASSLRSAGGEVKTQYF. CDR3 sequence (DNA): TGTGCCAGCAGTTTACGATCTGCGGGAGGGGAGGTGAAGACCCAGTACTTC. The full variable domain, in which reference TRBV28 and TRBJ2-5 provide the parts outside the CDR3, is DVKVTQSSRYLVKRTGEKVFLECVQDMDHENMFWYRQDPGLGLRLIYFSYDVKMKEKGDIPEGYSVSREKKERFSLILESASTNQTSMYLCASSLRSAGGEVKTQYFGPGTRLLVL.

Judged by abundance, this clonotype is medium-sized. V is TRBV7-6 and J is TRBJ2-2; D gene uncertain. CDR3 length: 14 residues. Germline V gene sequence: CDR1 SGHVS, CDR2 FNYEAQ. Trimming removed 0 bases from V and 1 base from J, with 3 bases in between. In DNA form, the CDR3 reads TGTGCCAGCAGCTTAGCCCAGAACACCGGGGAGCTGTTTTTT. Translated: CASSLAQNTGELFF. Combining the CDR3 with reference TRBV7-6 and TRBJ2-2 gives the whole variable domain GAGVSQSPRYKVTKRGQDVALRCDPISGHVSLYWYRQALGQGPEFLTYFNYEAQQDKSGLPNDRFSAERPEGSISTLTIQRTEQRDSAMYRCASSLAQNTGELFFGEGSRLTVL.

This clonotype was detected only a few times. The chain joins TRBV5-1 to TRBJ1-1, with 10 bases identical to TRBD1. V trimming: 1 base; J trimming: 5 bases; junction bases outside the gene matches: 5. Germline-derived CDR1 and CDR2 are SGHRS and YFSETQ. The CDR3 contains 15 residues. CDR3 protein: CASSLSGTGVTEAFF. CDR3 nucleotides: TGCGCCAGCAGCTTGTCCGGGACAGGGGTGACTGAAGCTTTCTTT. The full variable domain, rest sourced from reference TRBV5-1 and TRBJ1-1, is KAGVTQTPRYLIKTRGQQVTLSCSPISGHRSVSWYQQTPGQGLQFLFEYFSETQRNKGNFPGRFSGRQFSNSRSEMNVSTLELGDSALYLCASSLSGTGVTEAFFGQGTRLTVV.

This clonotype was seen repeatedly, ten times or more. The V and J genes are TRBV28 and TRBJ2-2; a weak D match, TRBD2 (5 bases). The CDR3 contains 13 residues. Trimming took 6 bases from V and 5 from J, leaving 10 bases between them. Germline CDR1 MDHEN, CDR2 SYDVKM. The CDR3 nucleotides are TGTGCCAGCAGAATCGGCGGGACCGGGGAGCTGTTTTTT. Its translation is CASRIGGTGELFF.

The V and J genes are TRBV7-9 and TRBJ2-1; D unclear. V shed 1 base and J shed 1 base, with 17 bases lying between them. The V gene's germline CDR1 is SEHNR and CDR2 FQNEAQ (reference sequence). The CDR3 runs 18 residues. Written as DNA, the CDR3 is TGTGCCAGCAGCTTAGTCCCCTTTGGGCGGATTTCCTACAATGAGCAGTTCTTC. Translated: CASSLVPFGRISYNEQFF.

The chain recombines TRBV3-1 with TRBJ1-4; no reliable D call. Germline loops: CDR1 LGHDT, CDR2 YNNKEL (reference sequence). The CDR3 contains 12 residues. V dropped 5 bases and J dropped 9 bases, with 10 bases sitting between them. As DNA, the CDR3 is TGTGCCAGCAGCTCCGACGGGAAAAAACTGTTTTTT. Translation: CASSSDGKKLFF.